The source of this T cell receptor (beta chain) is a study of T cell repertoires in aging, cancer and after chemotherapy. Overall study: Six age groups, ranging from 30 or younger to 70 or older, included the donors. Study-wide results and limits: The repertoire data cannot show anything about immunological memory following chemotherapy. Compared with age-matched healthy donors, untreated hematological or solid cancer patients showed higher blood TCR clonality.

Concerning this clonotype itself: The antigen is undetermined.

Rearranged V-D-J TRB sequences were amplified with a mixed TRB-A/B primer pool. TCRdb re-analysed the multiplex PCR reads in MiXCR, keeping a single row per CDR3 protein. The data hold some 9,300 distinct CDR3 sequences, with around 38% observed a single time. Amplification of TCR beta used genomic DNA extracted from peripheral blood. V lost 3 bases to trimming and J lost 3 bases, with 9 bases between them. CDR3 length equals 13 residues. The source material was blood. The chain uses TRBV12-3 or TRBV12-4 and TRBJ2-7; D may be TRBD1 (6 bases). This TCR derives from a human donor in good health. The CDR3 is CASSLKGGYEQYV. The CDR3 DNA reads TGTGCCAGCAGTTTGAAAGGGGGCTACGAGCAGTACGTC.